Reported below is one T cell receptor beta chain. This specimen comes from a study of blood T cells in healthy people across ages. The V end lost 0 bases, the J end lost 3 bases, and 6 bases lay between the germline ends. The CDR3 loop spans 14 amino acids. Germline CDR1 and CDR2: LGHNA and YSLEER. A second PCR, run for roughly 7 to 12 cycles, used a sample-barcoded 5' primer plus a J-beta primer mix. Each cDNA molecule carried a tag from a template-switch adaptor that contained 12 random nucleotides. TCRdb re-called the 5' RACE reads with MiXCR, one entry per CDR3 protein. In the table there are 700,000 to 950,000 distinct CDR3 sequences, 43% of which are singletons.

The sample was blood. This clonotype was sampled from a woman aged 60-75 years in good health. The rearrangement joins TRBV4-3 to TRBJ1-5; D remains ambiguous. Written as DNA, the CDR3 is TGCGCCAGCAGCCAAGATGGCCTCAATCAGCCCCAGCATTTT. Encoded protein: CASSQDGLNQPQHF.